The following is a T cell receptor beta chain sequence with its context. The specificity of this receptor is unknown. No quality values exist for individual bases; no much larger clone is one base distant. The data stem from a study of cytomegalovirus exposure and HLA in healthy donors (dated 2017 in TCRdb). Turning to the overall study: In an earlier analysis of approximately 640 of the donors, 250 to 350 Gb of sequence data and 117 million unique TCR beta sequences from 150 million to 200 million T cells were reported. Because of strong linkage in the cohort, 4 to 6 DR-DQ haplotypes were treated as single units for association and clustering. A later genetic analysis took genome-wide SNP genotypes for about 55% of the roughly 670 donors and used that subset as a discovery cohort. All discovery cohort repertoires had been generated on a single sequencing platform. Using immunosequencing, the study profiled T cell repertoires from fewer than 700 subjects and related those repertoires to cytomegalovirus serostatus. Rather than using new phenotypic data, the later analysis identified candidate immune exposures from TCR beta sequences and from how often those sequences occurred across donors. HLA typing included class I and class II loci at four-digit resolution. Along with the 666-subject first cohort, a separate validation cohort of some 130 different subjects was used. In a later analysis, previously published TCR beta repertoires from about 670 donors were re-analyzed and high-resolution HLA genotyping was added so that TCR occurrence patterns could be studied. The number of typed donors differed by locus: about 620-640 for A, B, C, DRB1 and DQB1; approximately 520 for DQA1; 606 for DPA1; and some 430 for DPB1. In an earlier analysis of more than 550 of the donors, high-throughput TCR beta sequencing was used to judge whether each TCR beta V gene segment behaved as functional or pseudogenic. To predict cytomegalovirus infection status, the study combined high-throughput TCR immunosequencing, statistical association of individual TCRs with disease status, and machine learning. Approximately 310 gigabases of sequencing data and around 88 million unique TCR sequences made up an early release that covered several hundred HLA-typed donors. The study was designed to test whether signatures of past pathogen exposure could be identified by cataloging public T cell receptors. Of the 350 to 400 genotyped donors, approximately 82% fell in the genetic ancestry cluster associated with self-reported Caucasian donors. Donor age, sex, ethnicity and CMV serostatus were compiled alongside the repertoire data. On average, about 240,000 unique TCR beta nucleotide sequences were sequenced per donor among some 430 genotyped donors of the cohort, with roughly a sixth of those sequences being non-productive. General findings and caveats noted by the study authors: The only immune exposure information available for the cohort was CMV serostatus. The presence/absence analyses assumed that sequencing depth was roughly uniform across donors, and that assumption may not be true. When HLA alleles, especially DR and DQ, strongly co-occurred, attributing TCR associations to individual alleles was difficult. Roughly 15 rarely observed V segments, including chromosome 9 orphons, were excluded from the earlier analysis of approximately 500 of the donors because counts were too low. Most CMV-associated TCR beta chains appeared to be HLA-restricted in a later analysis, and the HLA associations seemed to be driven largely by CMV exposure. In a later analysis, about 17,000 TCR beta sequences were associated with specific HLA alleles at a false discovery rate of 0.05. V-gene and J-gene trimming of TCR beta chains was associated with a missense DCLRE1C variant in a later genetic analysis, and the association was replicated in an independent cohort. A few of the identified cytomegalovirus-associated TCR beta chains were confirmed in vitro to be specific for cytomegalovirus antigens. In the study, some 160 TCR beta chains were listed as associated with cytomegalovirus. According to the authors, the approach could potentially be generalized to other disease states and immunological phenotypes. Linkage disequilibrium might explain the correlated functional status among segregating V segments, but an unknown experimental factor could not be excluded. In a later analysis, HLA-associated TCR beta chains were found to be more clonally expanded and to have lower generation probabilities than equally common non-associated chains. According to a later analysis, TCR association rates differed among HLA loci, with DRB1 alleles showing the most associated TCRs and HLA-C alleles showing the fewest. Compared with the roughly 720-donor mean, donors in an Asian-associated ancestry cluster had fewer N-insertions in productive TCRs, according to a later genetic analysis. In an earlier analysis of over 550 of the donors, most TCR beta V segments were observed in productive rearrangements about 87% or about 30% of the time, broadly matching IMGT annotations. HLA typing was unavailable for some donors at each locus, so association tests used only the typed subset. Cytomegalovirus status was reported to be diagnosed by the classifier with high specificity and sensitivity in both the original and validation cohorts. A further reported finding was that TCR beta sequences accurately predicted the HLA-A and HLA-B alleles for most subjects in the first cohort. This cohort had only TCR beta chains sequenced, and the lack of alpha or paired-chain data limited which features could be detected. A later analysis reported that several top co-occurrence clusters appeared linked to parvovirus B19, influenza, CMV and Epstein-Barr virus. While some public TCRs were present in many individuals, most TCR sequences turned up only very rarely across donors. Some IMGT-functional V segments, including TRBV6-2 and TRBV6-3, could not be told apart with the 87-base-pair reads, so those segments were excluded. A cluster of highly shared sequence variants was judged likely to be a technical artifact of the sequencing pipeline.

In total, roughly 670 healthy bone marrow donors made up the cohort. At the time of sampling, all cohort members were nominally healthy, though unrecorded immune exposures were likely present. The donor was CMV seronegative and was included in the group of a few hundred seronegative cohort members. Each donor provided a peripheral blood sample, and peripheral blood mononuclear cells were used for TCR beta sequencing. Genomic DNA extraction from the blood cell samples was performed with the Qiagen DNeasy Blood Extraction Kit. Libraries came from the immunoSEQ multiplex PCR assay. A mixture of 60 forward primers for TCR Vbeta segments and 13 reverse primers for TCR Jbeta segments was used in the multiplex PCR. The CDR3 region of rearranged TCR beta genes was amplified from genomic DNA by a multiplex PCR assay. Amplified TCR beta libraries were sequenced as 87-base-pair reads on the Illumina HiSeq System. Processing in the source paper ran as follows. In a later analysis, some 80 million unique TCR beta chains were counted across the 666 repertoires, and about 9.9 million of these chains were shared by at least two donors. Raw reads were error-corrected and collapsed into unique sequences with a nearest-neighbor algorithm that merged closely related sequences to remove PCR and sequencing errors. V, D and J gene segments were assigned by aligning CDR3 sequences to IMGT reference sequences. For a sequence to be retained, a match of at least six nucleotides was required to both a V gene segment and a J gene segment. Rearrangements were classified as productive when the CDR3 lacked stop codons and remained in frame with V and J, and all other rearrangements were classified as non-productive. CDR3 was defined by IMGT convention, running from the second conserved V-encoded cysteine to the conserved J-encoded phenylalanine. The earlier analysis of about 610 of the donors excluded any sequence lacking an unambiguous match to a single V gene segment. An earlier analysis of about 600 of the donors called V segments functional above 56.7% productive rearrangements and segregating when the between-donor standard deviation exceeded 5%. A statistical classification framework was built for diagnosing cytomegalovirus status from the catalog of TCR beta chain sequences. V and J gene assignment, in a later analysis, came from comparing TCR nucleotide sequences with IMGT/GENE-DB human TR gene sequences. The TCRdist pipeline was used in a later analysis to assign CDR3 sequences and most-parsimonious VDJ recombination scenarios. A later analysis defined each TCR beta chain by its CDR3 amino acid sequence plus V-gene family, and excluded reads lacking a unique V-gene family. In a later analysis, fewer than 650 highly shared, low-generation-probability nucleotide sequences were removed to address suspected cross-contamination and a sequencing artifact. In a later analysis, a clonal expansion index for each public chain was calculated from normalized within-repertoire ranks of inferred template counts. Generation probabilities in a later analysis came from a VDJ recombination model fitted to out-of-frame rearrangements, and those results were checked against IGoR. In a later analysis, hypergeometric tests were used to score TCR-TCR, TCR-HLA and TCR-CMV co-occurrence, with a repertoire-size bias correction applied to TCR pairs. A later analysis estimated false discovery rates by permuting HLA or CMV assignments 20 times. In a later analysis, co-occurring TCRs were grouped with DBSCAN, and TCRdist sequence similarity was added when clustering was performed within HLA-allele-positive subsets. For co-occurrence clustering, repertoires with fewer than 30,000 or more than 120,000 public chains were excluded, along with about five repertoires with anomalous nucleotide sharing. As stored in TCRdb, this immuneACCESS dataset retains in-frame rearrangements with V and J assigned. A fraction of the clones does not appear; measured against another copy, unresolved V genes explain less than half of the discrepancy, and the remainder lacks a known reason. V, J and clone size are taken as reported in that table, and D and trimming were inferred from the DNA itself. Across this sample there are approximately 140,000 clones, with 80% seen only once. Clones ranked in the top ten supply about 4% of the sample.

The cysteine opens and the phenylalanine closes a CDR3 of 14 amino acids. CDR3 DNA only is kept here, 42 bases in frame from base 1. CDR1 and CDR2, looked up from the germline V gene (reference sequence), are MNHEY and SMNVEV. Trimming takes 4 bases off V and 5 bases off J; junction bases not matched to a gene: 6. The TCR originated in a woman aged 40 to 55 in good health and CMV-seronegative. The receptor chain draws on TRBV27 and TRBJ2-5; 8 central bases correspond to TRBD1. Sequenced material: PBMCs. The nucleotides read TGTGCCAGCAGTTCCGGACAGGGTGAGGAGACCCAGTACTTC. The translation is CASSSGQGEETQYF.